One and the same sample provided the 32 T cell receptor beta chains below, sequenced in a study of blood T cell repertoires in COVID-19. The data were produced by immunoSEQ multiplex PCR, yet TCRdb's version contains in-frame clones alone and is incomplete. The sample consists of hundreds of thousands of clones, 85% of them appearing once. The source material was peripheral blood. Every receptor here comes from a man between 50 and 59 years old with active or convalescent COVID-19.

This sequence joins TRBV7-8 and TRBJ1-6, with a tentative D call TRBD1 (6 bases). The V and J ends lost 2 bases and 14 bases respectively, with 16 bases between them. Germline CDR1 reads SGHVS; CDR2 reads FQNEAQ. The CDR3 length is 14 residues. The chain's CDR3 is CASSLRDIGWALHF. CDR3 in DNA: TGTGCCAGCAGCTTACGGGACATTGGGTGGGCCCTCCACTTT.

The chain joins TRBV5-1 to TRBJ2-7; a possible D gene is TRBD1 (6 bases). The CDR3 has 15 amino acids. V was cut by 4 bases and J by 2 bases, with 16 bases left in between. The germline gives CDR1 SGHRS, CDR2 YFSETQ. DNA for the CDR3: TGCGCCAGCAGCCCCGGGACACCGAATCCCTACGAGCAGTACTTC. Protein sequence: CASSPGTPNPYEQYF.

The chain uses TRBV5-1 and TRBJ1-5; D remains unclear. V lost 4 bases to trimming and J lost 0 bases, with 11 bases between them. There are 15 residues in the CDR3. Germline V gene sequence: CDR1 SGHRS, CDR2 YFSETQ. CDR3 amino acids: CASSQSGISNQPQHF. CDR3 nucleotides: TGCGCCAGCAGCCAGTCGGGGATTAGCAATCAGCCCCAGCATTTT.

In this sample, this clone turned up once. The rearrangement joins TRBV25-1 to TRBJ1-6; 7 positions agree with TRBD1. V lost 3 bases to trimming and J lost 10 bases; unmatched junction nucleotides: 9. The germline CDR1 and CDR2 sequences are MGHDK and SYGVNS. This CDR3 has 15 amino acids. This CDR3 reads CASSDGTASRSPLHF. The DNA for the CDR3 is TGTGCCAGCAGTGATGGGACAGCTTCGAGATCACCCCTCCACTTT.

This rearrangement joins TRBV18 to TRBJ1-1; TRBD1 aligns across 10 bases. Germline V CDR1 and CDR2: KGHSH, LQKENI. V shed 2 bases and J 4 bases; nucleotides not matched to a gene: 7. The CDR3 extends over 16 amino acids. The CDR3 DNA reads as TGTGCCAGCTCACCAAGGGACAGGGGAAGGGGCACTGAAGCTTTCTTT. Protein: CASSPRDRGRGTEAFF.

The V gene is TRBV24-1, the J gene TRBJ2-1; D not certain. The germline V gene has CDR1 KGHDR and CDR2 SFDVKD. With 6 bases removed from V and 4 bases from J, the gap between germline ends came to 9 bases. The CDR3 is 13 amino acids. This chain's CDR3 is CATSISSYNEQFF. The CDR3 DNA reads TGTGCCACCAGTATCTCCAGTTACAATGAGCAGTTCTTC.

CDR3 sequence (DNA): TGTGCCAGCAGCTTGGCTCTAGCGGGAGGGTTAAATGAGCAGTTCTTC. This encodes CASSLALAGGLNEQFF. This chain uses TRBV5-4 with TRBJ2-1; 12 bases agree with TRBD2. J gave up 7 bases and V 0 bases, and 5 bases lay outside the gene matches. In germline, CDR1 is SGHNT, CDR2 YYREEE (reference sequence). CDR3 size: 16 residues. The whole variable domain, remainder taken from reference TRBV5-4 and TRBJ2-1, is ETGVTQSPTHLIKTRGQQVTLRCSSQSGHNTVSWYQQALGQGPQFIFQYYREEENGRGNFPPRFSGLQFPNYSSELNVNALELDDSALYLCASSLALAGGLNEQFFGPGTRLTVL.

The V gene is TRBV11-2, the J gene TRBJ2-5; D is uncertain. The germline CDR1 and CDR2 sequences are SGHAT and FQNNGV. The CDR3 extends over 14 amino acids. The germline V and J ends were trimmed by 2 bases and 1 base, with 8 bases remaining between them. The CDR3 DNA reads as TGTGCCAGCAGCTTAAGACACGGCCAAGAGACCCAGTACTTC. It translates to CASSLRHGQETQYF.

J is TRBJ1-2 and V is TRBV6-1; D might be TRBD1 (5 bases). Germline V gene lookup returns CDR1 MNHNS and CDR2 SASEGT. CDR3 size: 15 residues. The V gene lost 3 bases and the J gene lost 8 bases, with 19 bases spanning the gap. The CDR3 loop is CASSDQQDAVEGYTF. For the CDR3, the DNA is TGTGCCAGCAGTGACCAACAGGATGCAGTGGAAGGCTACACCTTC.

This chain joins TRBV10-2 and TRBJ1-6, with D tentatively TRBD1 (6 bases). The germline gives CDR1 WSHSY, CDR2 SAAADI. V shed 2 bases and J shed 7 bases, with 9 bases lying between them. CDR3 size: 14 residues. The CDR3 sequence: CASSEQGWNSPLHF. The CDR3 DNA is TGCGCCAGCAGTGAGCAGGGGTGGAATTCACCCCTCCACTTT.

The J gene is TRBJ2-3, the V gene TRBV19; D remains ambiguous. Trimming took 5 bases from V and 4 from J, leaving 13 bases between them. The CDR3 extends over 14 amino acids. Per germline, CDR1 LNHDA and CDR2 SQIVND (reference sequence). The chain's CDR3 is CASSRRGLADTQYF. CDR3 coding DNA: TGTGCCAGTAGTCGCCGTGGTTTAGCAGATACGCAGTATTTT.

V usage is TRBV27 and J usage is TRBJ2-7; no definite D call. Germline V gene lookup returns CDR1 MNHEY and CDR2 SMNVEV (reference sequence). V dropped 2 bases and J dropped 4 bases, with 9 bases sitting between them. The CDR3 has 13 residues. The CDR3 reads CASSLGRRYEQYF. The CDR3 DNA sequence: TGTGCCAGCAGTTTAGGTAGGAGATACGAGCAGTACTTC.

The chain uses TRBV7-6 and TRBJ2-3; 10 bases align to TRBD2. J gave up 3 bases and V 7 bases, and 7 bases lay outside the gene matches. The CDR3 consists of 15 residues. The germline gives CDR1 SGHVS, CDR2 FNYEAQ. CDR3 sequence (DNA): TGTGCCAGCACCGCTAGCGGGAGCGGAACAGATACGCAGTATTTT. Amino acids: CASTASGSGTDTQYF.

The V and J genes are TRBV10-2 and TRBJ1-2, with D possibly matching TRBD1 (6 bases). Germline CDR1 reads WSHSY; CDR2 reads SAAADI. Trimming left V 4 bases short and J 8 bases short, with 17 bases between. CDR3 size: 14 residues. CDR3 bases: TGCGCCAGCAGTGTAGCACAGGGATCTCGGGGCTACACCTTC. As protein: CASSVAQGSRGYTF.

About this clone itself: The junction does not match germline at one end; this may be a read error. J is TRBJ2-4 and V is TRBV5-8, with a possible D match to TRBD2 (5 bases). Per germline, CDR1 SGHTS and CDR2 YDEGEE. The CDR3 runs 12 residues. CDR3 residues: CASSLGGIPRDF. In nucleotides, the CDR3 is TGTGCCAGCAGCTTGGGAGGGATCCCAAGGGACTTC.

This chain joins TRBV5-1 and TRBJ1-2; 9 nucleotides agree with TRBD1. The CDR3 spans 15 residues. The ends lost 4 bases at V and 6 bases at J; junction bases unmatched: 10. Germline V lookup: CDR1 SGHRS, CDR2 YFSETQ. CDR3 in amino acids: CASSLLGTGSDGYTF. In DNA, the CDR3 is TGCGCCAGCAGCCTCCTCGGGACAGGGTCGGATGGCTACACCTTC.

Turning to this clone: Compared with germline, one end of the junction differs, possibly owing to a read error. The chain is built from TRBV5-3 and TRBJ2-1; 7 bases fit TRBD2. TRBV5-3 is an ORF, with its function uncertain. The CDR3 loop spans 14 amino acids. The CDR3 here is CVRSFRAGNNEQFF. For the CDR3, the DNA is TGTGTCAGAAGCTTCAGAGCGGGGAACAATGAGCAGTTCTTC.

The chain combines TRBV5-1 with TRBJ2-3, with 11 bases aligning to TRBD2. The germline V gene encodes CDR1 SGHRS and CDR2 YFSETQ. This CDR3 region has 16 residues. The ends lost 0 bases at V and 3 bases at J; junction bases unmatched: 3. The CDR3 DNA reads TGCGCCAGCAGCTTGGGGGGGACTAGCGGTACAGATACGCAGTATTTT. Amino acids: CASSLGGTSGTDTQYF. Supplemented by reference TRBV5-1 and TRBJ2-3, the full variable domain reads KAGVTQTPRYLIKTRGQQVTLSCSPISGHRSVSWYQQTPGQGLQFLFEYFSETQRNKGNFPGRFSGRQFSNSRSEMNVSTLELGDSALYLCASSLGGTSGTDTQYFGPGTRLTVL.

The chain uses TRBV6-1 and TRBJ1-2; possible D gene TRBD1, 6 bases. Trimming took 0 bases from V and 2 from J, leaving 22 bases between them. Germline-derived CDR1 and CDR2 are MNHNS and SASEGT. This CDR3 has 19 residues. In nucleotides, the CDR3 is TGTGCCAGCAGTGAAGCGCTTCTAGGCTTTGCAGGGGACAACTATGGCTACACCTTC. It yields the protein CASSEALLGFAGDNYGYTF.

The gene calls are TRBV14 and TRBJ2-1, with TRBD2 matching over 8 bases. Germline V gene data show CDR1 as SGHDN and CDR2 as FVKESK. V shed 0 bases and J 7 bases; nucleotides not matched to a gene: 8. The CDR3 length is 16 residues. Written as DNA, the CDR3 is TGTGCCAGCAGCCAAGATCGGGGGGGGCGATGGAATGAGCAGTTCTTC. This sequence encodes CASSQDRGGRWNEQFF.

The V gene is TRBV5-1, the J gene TRBJ2-7; D may be TRBD2 (6 bases). This CDR3 is 14 amino acids long. Germline-derived CDR1 and CDR2 are SGHRS and YFSETQ. V was clipped by 4 bases and J by 1 base, with 12 bases between them. The CDR3 region has the DNA TGCGCCAGCAGCCTAGGCGGGGTTTCCTACGAGCAGTACTTC. Translating it yields CASSLGGVSYEQYF.

The chain joins TRBV6-5 to TRBJ2-1; a weak D match, TRBD1 (6 bases). The CDR3 is made up of 15 amino acids. Germline CDR1 is MNHEY and CDR2 is SVGAGI. Trimming removed 4 bases at V and 0 bases at J, with 10 bases between. CDR3 sequence reads: CASSFEQGSYNEQFF. Here the CDR3 DNA reads TGTGCCAGCAGTTTCGAACAGGGCTCCTACAATGAGCAGTTCTTC.

The chain is built from TRBV7-3 and TRBJ2-3; a weak D match, TRBD2 (6 bases). CDR3 size: 15 residues. The V end lost 5 bases, the J end lost 0 bases, and 12 bases lay between the germline ends. Germline V gives CDR1 SGHTA, CDR2 FQGTGA. This chain's CDR3 is CASSLSGSSTDTQYF. The CDR3 DNA reads TGTGCCAGCAGCCTTAGCGGATCTAGCACAGATACGCAGTATTTT.

V and J are TRBV28 and TRBJ2-5; D gene uncertain. The CDR3 contains 13 residues. Germline CDR1 and CDR2: MDHEN and SYDVKM. Trimming removed 7 bases from V and 5 bases from J, with 14 bases in between. The CDR3 DNA reads TGTGCCAGCAACAACGCCCTTCGTGAGACCCAGTACTTC. Translated, it gives CASNNALRETQYF.

V is TRBV5-4 and J is TRBJ2-7; maybe TRBD1 (6 bases). This CDR3 is 14 amino acids long. Germline V CDR1 and CDR2: SGHNT, YYREEE (reference sequence). V was pared by 2 bases and J by 2 bases, with 11 bases between. CDR3: CASSLQGFAYEQYF. The CDR3, as DNA: TGTGCCAGCAGCTTACAGGGTTTTGCCTACGAGCAGTACTTC.

The chain joins TRBV4-2 to TRBJ2-1; 10 nucleotides agree with TRBD2. After removal of 0 bases from V and 7 bases from J, the junction contained 9 bases not matched to a gene. CDR3 length: 17 residues. Germline V CDR1 and CDR2: LGHNA, YNFKEQ. CDR3 in DNA: TGTGCCAGCAGCCAAGATACGGCTAGCGGGAGTAGAAATGAGCAGTTCTTC. Encoded protein: CASSQDTASGSRNEQFF.

This clone was seen only a few times. CDR3 nucleotides: TGTGCCAGCAGCCTGAATCAGGCGGGTTCCTACGAGCAGTACTTC. This encodes CASSLNQAGSYEQYF. The chain recombines TRBV7-9 with TRBJ2-7, with D possibly matching TRBD2 (5 bases). CDR1 is SEHNR, CDR2 FQNEAQ, per germline (reference sequence). The length of the CDR3 is 15 residues. Trimming took 5 bases from V and 1 from J, leaving 15 bases between them. Filled out from reference TRBV7-9 and TRBJ2-7, the complete variable domain reads DTGVSQNPRHKITKRGQNVTFRCDPISEHNRLYWYRQTLGQGPEFLTYFQNEAQLEKSRLLSDRFSAERPKGSFSTLEIQRTEQGDSAMYLCASSLNQAGSYEQYFGPGTRLTVT.

This chain uses TRBV15 with TRBJ2-1; 7 bases align to TRBD1. Germline loops: CDR1 LNHNV, CDR2 YYDKDF (reference sequence). J gave up 5 bases and V 0 bases, and 7 bases lay outside the gene matches. CDR3 length: 16 residues. For the CDR3, the DNA is TGTGCCACCAGCAGAGATCTGAGGACAGGCAACAATGAGCAGTTCTTC. It specifies CATSRDLRTGNNEQFF.

This clone was seen only once. The gene calls are TRBV18 and TRBJ1-1; D not certain. Trimming pared 4 bases from V and 6 bases from J, leaving 9 bases between. This CDR3 region has 12 residues. Germline CDR1 and CDR2: KGHSH and LQKENI. CDR3 amino acids: CASSLSLAEAFF. In DNA, the CDR3 is TGTGCCAGCTCACTTTCTTTAGCTGAAGCTTTCTTT. The full variable domain, rest sourced from reference TRBV18 and TRBJ1-1, is NAGVMQNPRHLVRRRGQEARLRCSPMKGHSHVYWYRQLPEEGLKFMVYLQKENIIDESGMPKERFSAEFPKEGPSILRIQQVVRGDSAAYFCASSLSLAEAFFGQGTRLTVV.

This clone was seen once. The rearrangement uses TRBV7-9 and TRBJ2-3, with 7 bases that match TRBD2. Germline lookup yields CDR1 SEHNR and CDR2 FQNEAQ (reference sequence). V trimming: 5 bases; J trimming: 0 bases; junction bases outside the gene matches: 8. This CDR3 is 16 amino acids long. The chain's CDR3 is CASSRYREASTDTQYF. DNA for the CDR3: TGTGCCAGCAGCCGTTACCGGGAGGCTAGCACAGATACGCAGTATTTT.

This rearrangement joins TRBV5-5 to TRBJ2-7, with TRBD2 matching over 8 bases. Germline lookup yields CDR1 SGHKS and CDR2 YYEKEE (reference sequence). The junction had 10 bases not matched to a gene; V was cut back by 4 bases and J by 7 bases. The CDR3 runs to 14 residues. The CDR3 sequence: CASSQGGAGVEQYF. The CDR3 DNA reads as TGTGCCAGCAGCCAGGGAGGAGCGGGAGTTGAGCAGTACTTC.

The chain combines TRBV2 with TRBJ1-2; D uncertain. The V end lost 4 bases, the J end lost 7 bases, and 16 bases lay between the germline ends. The CDR3 contains 14 residues. CDR1 and CDR2 (germline): SNHLY, FYNNEI. CDR3 amino acids: CASSVLGEVGGYTF. CDR3 DNA: TGTGCCAGCAGTGTACTGGGAGAGGTGGGTGGCTACACCTTC.